The clone carrying this T cell receptor beta chain was seen once. This entry is derived from a study of blood T cell repertoires in COVID-19. Study in general: T cells, B-cell-depleted T cells, or PBMCs supplied cDNA or gDNA.

Sequenced by immunoSEQ multiplex PCR; TCRdb stores in-frame clones only, minus some. The table includes 20,000 to 25,000 clones, approximately 85% detected once. Trimming stripped 6 bases from V and 7 bases from J, with 16 bases between. The CDR3 length is 13 residues. Germline CDR1 and CDR2: SGHRS and YFSETQ. Sequencing used peripheral blood. The chain has TRBV5-1 and TRBJ2-5; tentative D call: TRBD2 (6 bases). This receptor was taken from a human donor with active COVID-19. The donor label of this sample is uncertain. The CDR3 loop reads CASNLGGVGTQYF. The CDR3 nucleotides read TGCGCCAGCAATCTCGGCGGGGTTGGGACCCAGTACTTC.